This T cell receptor beta chain was recovered during a study of blood T cell repertoires in COVID-19. Background on the study: The United States, Italy and Spain provided the acute and convalescent COVID-19 samples. T cells, B-cell-depleted T cells, or PBMCs provided the cDNA or gDNA that served as material.

In the original workflow: For nucleated cells, counts were estimated from reference gene primer amplification. TCRdb keeps only in-frame clones here, not all; method: immunoSEQ multiplex PCR. V and J calls and clone size follow that table, whereas D and trimming were derived from the DNA. The table has more than 300,000 clones, roughly 86% seen once. This clone was seen more than once but under ten times. This CDR3 spans 15 amino acids. Germline CDR1 and CDR2: LNHNV and YYDKDF (reference sequence). The J segment lost 6 bases and the V segment lost 0 bases, leaving 4 bases of the junction unmatched. Sequenced material: peripheral blood. The sequence came from a woman younger than 45 with COVID-19, enrolled during active disease. The genes are TRBV15 and TRBJ2-1; TRBD2 matches at 8 bases. The CDR3 here is CATSREQAGANEQFF. The DNA for the CDR3 is TGTGCCACCAGCAGAGAGCAAGCGGGAGCCAATGAGCAGTTCTTC.